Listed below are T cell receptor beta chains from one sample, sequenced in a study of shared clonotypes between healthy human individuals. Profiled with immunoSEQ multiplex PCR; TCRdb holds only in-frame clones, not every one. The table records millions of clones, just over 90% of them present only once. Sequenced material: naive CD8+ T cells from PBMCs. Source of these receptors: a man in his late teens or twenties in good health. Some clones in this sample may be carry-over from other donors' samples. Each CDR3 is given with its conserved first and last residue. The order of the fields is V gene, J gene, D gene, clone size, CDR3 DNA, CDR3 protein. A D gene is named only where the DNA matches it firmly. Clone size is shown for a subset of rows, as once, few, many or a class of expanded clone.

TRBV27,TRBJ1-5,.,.,TGTGCCAGTCGGTACCAGGTCCCTCAGCCCCAGCATTTT,CASRYQVPQPQHF
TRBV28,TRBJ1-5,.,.,TGTGCCAGCAGTTTTCCTCTGTGGTTGGAGACGCATAGCAATCAGCCCCAGCATTTT,CASSFPLWLETHSNQPQHF
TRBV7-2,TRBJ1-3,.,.,TGTGCCAGCAGTCTTACAGGGTCTGGAAACACCATATATTTT,CASSLTGSGNTIYF
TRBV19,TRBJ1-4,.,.,TGTGCCAGTAGTCACTCTCCGGGACGGGACGCAACTAATGAAAAACTGTTTTTT,CASSHSPGRDATNEKLFF
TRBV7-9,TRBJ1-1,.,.,TGTGCCAGCAGCTTAGCCGGATCACGGGGAACTGAAGCTTTCTTT,CASSLAGSRGTEAFF
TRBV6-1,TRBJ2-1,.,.,TGTGCCAGCAGTGAAGCAAGGACTTGGCCCTACAATGAGCAGTTCTTC,CASSEARTWPYNEQFF
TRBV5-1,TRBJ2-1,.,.,TGCGCCAGCAGCTTGGTGGGTACTGAGCAGTTCTTC,CASSLVGTEQFF
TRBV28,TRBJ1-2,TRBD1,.,TGTGCCAGCAGTTCACCAGGGGGGACGGGTGGCTACACCTTC,CASSSPGGTGGYTF
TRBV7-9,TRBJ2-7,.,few,TGTGCCAGCAGCTCTCAGGGGACGGACGAGCAGTACTTC,CASSSQGTDEQYF
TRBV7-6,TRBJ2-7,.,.,TGTGCCAGCAGCCCGCTCGCCCCAAACGAGCAGTACTTC,CASSPLAPNEQYF
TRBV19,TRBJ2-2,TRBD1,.,TGTGCCAGTACCGGGACAGGGGTCCGTGGCACCGGGGAGCTGTTTTTT,CASTGTGVRGTGELFF
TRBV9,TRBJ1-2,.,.,TGTGCCAGCAGCGTAGCTAGGCAGGGGATCTATGGCTACACCTTC,CASSVARQGIYGYTF
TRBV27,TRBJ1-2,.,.,TGTGCCAGCAGTTCGAAAGTGGGGCCTAACTATGGCTACACCTTC,CASSSKVGPNYGYTF
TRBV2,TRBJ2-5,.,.,TGTGCCATCCGCGGGACATCCAATCCCCTGGTGGGGGAGACCCAGTACTTC,CAIRGTSNPLVGETQYF
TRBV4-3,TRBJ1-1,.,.,TGCGCCAGCAGCCTTAGTCGGGGCTGGGACACTGAAGCTTTCTTT,CASSLSRGWDTEAFF
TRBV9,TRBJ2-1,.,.,TGTGCCAGCAGCGTAGCACCCGGATACAATGAGCAGTTCTTC,CASSVAPGYNEQFF
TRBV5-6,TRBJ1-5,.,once,TGTGCCAGCAGCAGGAAAGAGCGGGGGGCGATTCAGCCCCAGCATTTT,CASSRKERGAIQPQHF
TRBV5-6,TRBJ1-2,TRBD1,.,TGTGCCAGCAGCTTGGCCAGGGGGCCTGGCTACACCTTC,CASSLARGPGYTF
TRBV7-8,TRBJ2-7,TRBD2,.,TGTGCCAGCAGCCCAGGGACTACCTCCTACGAGCAGTACTTC,CASSPGTTSYEQYF
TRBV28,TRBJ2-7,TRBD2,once,TGTGCCAGCAGTTCCCAGCGGGAGGGCCCTCGGGAGCAGTACTTC,CASSSQREGPREQYF
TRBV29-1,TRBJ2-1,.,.,TGCAGCGTTCACCTGGTAGGCAATGAGCAGTTCTTC,CSVHLVGNEQFF
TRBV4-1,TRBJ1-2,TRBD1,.,TGCGCCAGCAGCCAAGTTGGGACAGACATTTATGGCTACACCTTC,CASSQVGTDIYGYTF
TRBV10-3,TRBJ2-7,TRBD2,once,TGTGCCATCAGTGATGGGACTAGCGGGAGCACCTCCTACGAGCAGTACTTC,CAISDGTSGSTSYEQYF
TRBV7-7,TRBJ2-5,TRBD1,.,TGTGCCAGCAGCTCCGACAAGGGACAGACCAGCCAAGAGACCCAGTACTTC,CASSSDKGQTSQETQYF
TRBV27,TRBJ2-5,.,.,TGTGCCAGCAGTCTAGCGCTGACTAGTTGGGAGACCCAGTACTTC,CASSLALTSWETQYF
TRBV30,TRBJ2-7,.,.,TGTGCCTGGAGTGTCCTCAGGGGTTTGGAAGAGCAGTACTTC,CAWSVLRGLEEQYF
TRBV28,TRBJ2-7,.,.,TGTGCCAGCAGCGACGGGACCTACGAGCAGTACTTC,CASSDGTYEQYF
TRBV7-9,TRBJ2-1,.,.,TGTGCCAGCAGCTTTTTGGCGGATACCAATGAGCAGTTCTTC,CASSFLADTNEQFF
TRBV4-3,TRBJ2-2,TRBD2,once,TGCGCCAGCAGCCAAGACGGGGCGGGAGAGGGTACCGGGGAGCTGTTTTTT,CASSQDGAGEGTGELFF
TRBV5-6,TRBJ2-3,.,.,TGTGCCAGCAGCTTAACCCTAGCTACAGATACGCAGTATTTT,CASSLTLATDTQYF
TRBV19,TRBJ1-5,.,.,TGTGCCAGTAGTACCTACGGGGATTCCAATCAGCCCCAGCATTTT,CASSTYGDSNQPQHF
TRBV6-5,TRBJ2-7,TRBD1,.,TGTGCCAGCAGCGGGACAGGTTTTGAGGACGAGCAGTACTTC,CASSGTGFEDEQYF
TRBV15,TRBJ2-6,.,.,TGTGCCACCAGTAATCTCGTAACACGTGGGGCCAACGTCCTGACTTTC,CATSNLVTRGANVLTF
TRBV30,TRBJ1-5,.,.,TGTGCCTGGGAAGGAGGGGGGGTTAATCAGCCCCAGCATTTT,CAWEGGGVNQPQHF
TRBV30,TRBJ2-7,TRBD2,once,TGTGCCTGGAGTCACCAAGCGGGAACCTCCTACGAGCAGTACTTC,CAWSHQAGTSYEQYF
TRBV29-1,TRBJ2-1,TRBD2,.,TGCAGCGTTGAAGGGCTAGCGGGTACTTCCTACAATGAGCAGTTCTTC,CSVEGLAGTSYNEQFF
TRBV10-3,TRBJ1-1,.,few,TGTGCCATCAGTCGCAGGGAGGGGATGAACACTGAAGCTTTCTTT,CAISRREGMNTEAFF
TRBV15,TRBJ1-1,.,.,TGTGCCACCAGCAGAGATATGGACATTGCCTGGGGCACTGAAGCTTTCTTT,CATSRDMDIAWGTEAFF
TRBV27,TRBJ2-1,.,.,TGTGCCAGCAGTTTGATGGGACGCGGCAATGAGCAGTTCTTC,CASSLMGRGNEQFF
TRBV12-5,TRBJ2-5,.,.,TGTGCTAGTGGGTTTGACTCGCAAGAGACCCAGTACTTC,CASGFDSQETQYF
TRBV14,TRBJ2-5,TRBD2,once,TGTGCCAGCAGCCAAGATTCGTGGACTAGCGTAGCCCAGTACTTC,CASSQDSWTSVAQYF
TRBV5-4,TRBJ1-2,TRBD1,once,TGTGCCAGCAGACCTTGGGGACAGCTACTTAACTATGGCTACACCTTC,CASRPWGQLLNYGYTF
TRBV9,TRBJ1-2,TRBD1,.,TGTGCCAGCAGCGTAGGACAGGGTCGTGGCTACACCTTC,CASSVGQGRGYTF
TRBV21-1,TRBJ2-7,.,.,TGTGCCAGCAGAGAAATCCGATGGTCTAGCGGGACGTGGGGGCAGTACTTC,CASREIRWSSGTWGQYF
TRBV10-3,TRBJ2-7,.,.,TGTGCCATCGGAGCAGGGGGGTCCTACGAGCAGTACTTC,CAIGAGGSYEQYF
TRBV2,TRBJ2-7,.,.,TGTGCCAGCAGTGAAAAGCCTAGCAGTTCCTACGAGCAGTACTTC,CASSEKPSSSYEQYF
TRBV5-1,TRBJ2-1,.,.,TGCGCCAGCAGCACGGTGGGATCCCTCGAGATTTACAATGAGCAGTTCTTC,CASSTVGSLEIYNEQFF
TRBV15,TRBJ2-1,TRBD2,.,TGTGCCACCAGCATATTCCCGGGACAGAGGACTAGCGGGAGGACCGTAAATTCCTACAATGAGCAGTTCTTC,CATSIFPGQRTSGRTVNSYNEQFF
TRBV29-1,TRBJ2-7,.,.,TGCAGCGTCACTGAAACCTACGAGCAGTACTTC,CSVTETYEQYF
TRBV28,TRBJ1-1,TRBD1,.,TGTGCCAGCAGAGCCACAGGGGTTAAAACTGAAGCTTTCTTT,CASRATGVKTEAFF
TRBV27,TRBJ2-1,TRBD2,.,TGTGCCAGCAGTACCAAAAGCACGGGACTAGCGGGAGGGCCTCGAGTCAATGAGCAGTTCTTC,CASSTKSTGLAGGPRVNEQFF
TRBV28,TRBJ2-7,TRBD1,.,TGTGCCAGCAGCTATCGACAGGGGGGCAACGAGCAGTACTTC,CASSYRQGGNEQYF
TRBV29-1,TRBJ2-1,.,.,TGCAGCGTGACAGCTTACAATGAGCAGTTCTTC,CSVTAYNEQFF
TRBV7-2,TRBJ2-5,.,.,TGTGCCAGCAGCCCCCCGGAGGAGCAAGAGACCCAGTACTTC,CASSPPEEQETQYF
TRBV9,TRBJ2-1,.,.,TGTGCCAGCAGCGTAGTGACTAGTATTGAGCAGTTCTTC,CASSVVTSIEQFF
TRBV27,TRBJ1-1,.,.,TGTGCCAGCAGTGGCCTGACTGGGATCGAAGGGTCGCCCACTGAAGCTTTCTTT,CASSGLTGIEGSPTEAFF